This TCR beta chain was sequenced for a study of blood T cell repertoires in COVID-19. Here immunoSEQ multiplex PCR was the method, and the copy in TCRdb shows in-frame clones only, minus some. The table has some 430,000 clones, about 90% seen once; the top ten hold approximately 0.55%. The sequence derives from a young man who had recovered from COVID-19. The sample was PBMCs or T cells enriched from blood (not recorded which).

The CDR3 is CASSPLPSGKVDTQYF. For the CDR3, the DNA is TGTGCCAGCAGCCCCCTCCCTAGCGGGAAAGTAGATACGCAGTATTTT. The chain combines TRBV7-6 with TRBJ2-3, with TRBD2 identical over 9 bases. Germline trimming cut 5 bases from V and 5 bases from J; bases unmatched to any gene: 11. CDR3 length: 16 residues. Per germline, CDR1 SGHVS and CDR2 FNYEAQ.